These 24 T cell receptor beta chains were sequenced from one sample in a study of blood T cell repertoires in COVID-19. The repertoire was sequenced with immunoSEQ multiplex PCR; TCRdb's copy has only in-frame clones and lacks some. The repertoire holds roughly 400,000 clones, with roughly 89% as singletons. Sequencing was performed on PBMCs or T cells enriched from blood (not recorded which). These receptors were taken from a woman aged 25-40 years who had recovered from COVID-19.

The gene calls are TRBV7-9 and TRBJ1-2, with 10 bases lining up with TRBD1. The V gene end was trimmed by 2 bases and the J gene end by 3 bases; junction bases not matched to a gene: 3. The CDR3 runs to 15 residues. Germline CDR1 is SEHNR and CDR2 is FQNEAQ (reference sequence). The CDR3 here is CASSLRDRGYYGYTF. CDR3 nucleotides: TGTGCCAGCAGCTTACGGGACAGGGGATACTATGGCTACACCTTC.

This clone has only one observation. This chain connects TRBV6-5 to TRBJ2-7; the D is unclear. This CDR3 region has 12 residues. The V end lost 5 bases, the J end lost 5 bases, and 10 bases lay between the germline ends. Germline V gene lookup returns CDR1 MNHEY and CDR2 SVGAGI. DNA of the CDR3: TGTGCCAGCAGTCGAGTAGGAGACGAGCAGTACTTC. Its translation is CASSRVGDEQYF.

This chain links TRBV6-5 with TRBJ2-7; D perhaps matches TRBD1 (5 bases). This CDR3 region has 14 residues. From germline, CDR1 is MNHEY and CDR2 SVGAGI. Trimming left V 6 bases short and J 4 bases short, with 16 bases between. The CDR3 spells CASSGLTVRYEQYF. In nucleotides, the CDR3 is TGTGCCAGCAGCGGCCTGACAGTGAGGTACGAGCAGTACTTC.

The chain links TRBV7-8 to TRBJ2-3; D might be TRBD1 (6 bases). The V gene's germline CDR1 is SGHVS and CDR2 FQNEAQ. Between the trimmed V and J ends, which lost 2 bases and 2 bases, there was a span of 11 bases. There are 15 residues in the CDR3. The DNA of the CDR3 is TGTGCCAGCAGCTTACTACAGGGACCCACAGATACGCAGTATTTT. Its protein is CASSLLQGPTDTQYF.

The gene calls are TRBV7-7 and TRBJ2-3, with 8 bases lining up with TRBD1. The CDR3 has 15 amino acids. After removal of 5 bases from V and 3 bases from J, the junction contained 7 bases not matched to a gene. Germline V gene lookup returns CDR1 SSHAT and CDR2 FNYEAQ (reference sequence). The chain's CDR3 is CASSPGGVLTDTQYF. The CDR3 nucleotides read TGTGCCAGCAGCCCAGGGGGCGTGTTAACAGATACGCAGTATTTT.

The V and J genes are TRBV20-1 and TRBJ2-1; weak D call: TRBD2 (6 bases). Trimming removed 5 bases from V and 8 bases from J, with 10 bases in between. The CDR3 totals 11 residues. The germline V gene has CDR1 DFQATT and CDR2 SNEGSKA (reference sequence). CDR3 region: CSAPRLDEQFF. CDR3 coding DNA: TGCAGTGCTCCGCGACTAGATGAGCAGTTCTTC.

The rearrangement links TRBV9 to TRBJ1-2, with TRBD1 identical over 8 bases. The CDR3 sequence is 15 residues long. CDR1 is SGDLS, CDR2 YYNGEE, per germline. The J segment lost 8 bases and the V segment lost 3 bases, leaving 12 bases of the junction unmatched. This CDR3 is CASSAPGQVTEGYTF. The CDR3 nucleotides read TGTGCCAGCAGCGCACCGGGACAGGTGACCGAGGGCTACACCTTC.

This chain connects TRBV2 to TRBJ1-3; 9 bases agree with TRBD1. Germline CDR1 is SNHLY and CDR2 is FYNNEI. The CDR3 is 16 amino acids. Trimming at V came to 6 bases and at J to 0 bases, leaving 6 bases not matched to a gene. The CDR3 loop reads CASSSGQGHSGNTIYF. In DNA form, the CDR3 reads TGTGCCAGCAGCTCGGGACAGGGACACTCTGGAAACACCATATATTTT.

The rearrangement links TRBV5-1 to TRBJ2-7, with 8 positions matching TRBD1. The V gene end was trimmed by 4 bases and the J gene end by 5 bases; junction bases not matched to a gene: 8. This CDR3 comprises 14 residues. Per the germline V gene, CDR1 is SGHRS and CDR2 is YFSETQ. Here the CDR3 DNA reads TGCGCCAGCAGCCAGACAGGGGTTGTGAACGAGCAGTACTTC. As protein: CASSQTGVVNEQYF.

This rearrangement joins TRBV19 to TRBJ2-2; unclear D gene. CDR1 and CDR2 from the germline V gene are LNHDA and SQIVND (reference sequence). Deletions cut 3 bases from V and 7 bases from J, with 9 bases between. The CDR3 spans 13 residues. CDR3 loop: CASSIPGSGELFF. CDR3 nucleotide sequence: TGTGCCAGTAGTATTCCTGGTAGCGGGGAGCTGTTTTTT.

The gene calls are TRBV4-1 and TRBJ1-5, with a tentative D call TRBD1 (6 bases). CDR3 length: 13 residues. Per germline, CDR1 MGHRA and CDR2 YSYEKL. Trimming took off 1 base at V and 6 bases at J, with 7 bases between the two ends. CDR3 nucleotide sequence: TGCGCCAGCAGCCAAGCCAGGGGTCAGCCCCAGCATTTT. Translating gives CASSQARGQPQHF.

V gene TRBV7-8 combines with J gene TRBJ1-1, with 8 bases that match TRBD1. CDR1 SGHVS and CDR2 FQNEAQ come from the germline V gene. The V segment lost 1 base and the J segment 1 base; nucleotides outside the gene matches: 8. CDR3 size: 17 residues. Here the CDR3 reads CASSLDRWTGPNTEAFF. CDR3 nucleotides: TGTGCCAGCAGCTTAGACCGGTGGACAGGGCCGAACACTGAAGCTTTCTTT.

V is TRBV28 and J is TRBJ2-7; no clear D gene. The CDR3 consists of 12 residues. V lost 2 bases to trimming and J lost 2 bases, with 4 bases between them. The V gene's germline CDR1 is MDHEN and CDR2 SYDVKM. CDR3 residues: CASSLTTYEQYF. The DNA of the CDR3 is TGTGCCAGCAGTTTAACAACCTACGAGCAGTACTTC.

This clone was observed a handful of times. This chain uses TRBV6-2 or TRBV6-3 with TRBJ2-4, with 7 bases fitting TRBD1. Per the germline V gene, CDR1 is MNHEY and CDR2 is SVGEGT. CDR3 length: 14 amino acids. Trimming at V came to 2 bases and at J to 5 bases, leaving 3 bases not matched to a gene. The CDR3 sequence: CASSYPGTENIQYF. Written as DNA, the CDR3 is TGTGCCAGCAGTTACCCCGGGACAGAAAACATTCAGTACTTC.

This chain uses TRBV29-1 with TRBJ2-1; TRBD1 aligns across 10 bases. The CDR3 has 14 residues. The germline CDR1 and CDR2 sequences are SQVTM and ANQGSEA. V gave up 8 bases and J gave up 8 bases; unmatched junction bases: 12. The CDR3 bases are TGCAGCTCACGAGGGCGACAGGGGGCTGATGAGCAGTTCTTC. Translation: CSSRGRQGADEQFF.

This clone was observed once. The J gene is TRBJ2-7, the V gene TRBV11-2; 10 bases align to TRBD2. V was clipped by 4 bases and J by 3 bases; unmatched bases: 6. Looked up from germline, CDR1 is SGHAT and CDR2 is FQNNGV. The CDR3 extends over 15 amino acids. Here the CDR3 reads CASSSGTSALYEQYF. The CDR3 region has the DNA TGTGCCAGCAGCTCCGGGACTAGCGCCCTCTACGAGCAGTACTTC.

V gene TRBV7-9 combines with J gene TRBJ1-6; a weak D match, TRBD1 (5 bases). Looked up from germline, CDR1 is SEHNR and CDR2 is FQNEAQ (reference sequence). V dropped 7 bases and J dropped 14 bases, with 24 bases sitting between them. The CDR3 length is 15 residues. CDR3 sequence (DNA): TGTGCCAGCACCGGAGAATTACAGGCACCTACAACCCTCCACTTT. Translation gives CASTGELQAPTTLHF.

In DNA form, the CDR3 reads TGTGCCAGCAGCTTAGACCTTGACTTCTGGGCAGGGGGCGAATCCGGGGAGCTGTTTTTT. This encodes CASSLDLDFWAGGESGELFF. The gene calls are TRBV11-3 and TRBJ2-2; TRBD1 agrees at 8 bases. The trim removed 0 bases at V and 6 bases at J, leaving 18 bases unmatched. Germline V gene lookup returns CDR1 SGHNT and CDR2 YENEEA. This CDR3 comprises 20 residues. The complete variable domain, with remaining parts taken from reference TRBV11-3 and TRBJ2-2, reads EAGVVQSPRYKIIEKKQPVAFWCNPISGHNTLYWYLQNLGQGPELLIRYENEEAVDDSQLPKDRFSAERLKGVDSTLKIQPAELGDSAVYLCASSLDLDFWAGGESGELFFGEGSRLTVL.

The chain has TRBV6-5 and TRBJ2-1; 8 bases match TRBD2. Germline lookup yields CDR1 MNHEY and CDR2 SVGAGI. V was clipped by 4 bases and J by 3 bases; unmatched bases: 5. The CDR3 runs 15 residues. Here the CDR3 reads CASSLGLGSYNEQFF. CDR3 nucleotide sequence: TGTGCCAGCAGTTTGGGACTAGGGAGCTACAATGAGCAGTTCTTC.

The chain carries TRBV5-4 and TRBJ2-7, with a weak D call TRBD1 (6 bases). V shed 7 bases and J shed 4 bases, with 12 bases lying between them. The CDR3 runs 12 residues. Germline V gives CDR1 SGHNT, CDR2 YYREEE (reference sequence). The CDR3 DNA sequence: TGTGCCAGCGGGCAGGGGATTTACGAGCAGTACTTC. This sequence encodes CASGQGIYEQYF.

This rearrangement joins TRBV5-1 to TRBJ1-1; D gene uncertain. With 4 bases removed from V and 0 bases from J, the gap between germline ends came to 7 bases. This CDR3 contains 13 residues. Germline values: CDR1 SGHRS, CDR2 YFSETQ. The CDR3, as DNA: TGCGCCAGCAGCCCAAGCTTGAACACTGAAGCTTTCTTT. Protein: CASSPSLNTEAFF.

The chain joins TRBV27 to TRBJ2-6; TRBD1 aligns across 9 bases. Germline V gives CDR1 MNHEY, CDR2 SMNVEV (reference sequence). With 5 bases clipped from V and 12 bases from J, the junction kept 8 bases outside the gene matches. CDR3 length equals 14 residues. CDR3 loop: CASSGTDRGSVLTF. The DNA for the CDR3 is TGTGCCAGCAGTGGGACGGACAGGGGCAGCGTCCTGACTTTC.

This chain joins TRBV2 and TRBJ2-3; D might be TRBD2 (6 bases). The CDR3 runs to 14 residues. Trimming left V 6 bases short and J 0 bases short, with 10 bases between. Per the germline V gene, CDR1 is SNHLY and CDR2 is FYNNEI. The DNA for the CDR3 is TGTGCCAGCAGCCCCGGGAGTAGCACAGATACGCAGTATTTT. Its translation is CASSPGSSTDTQYF.

The chain couples TRBV18 to TRBJ2-5; 10 positions agree with TRBD1. Looked up from germline, CDR1 is KGHSH and CDR2 is LQKENI. V gave up 3 bases and J gave up 5 bases; unmatched junction bases: 12. This CDR3 contains 17 residues. The CDR3 reads CASSPSTGGHVSETQYF. The CDR3 DNA reads as TGTGCCAGCTCACCTTCGACAGGGGGCCATGTCTCGGAGACCCAGTACTTC.